This T cell receptor (beta chain) was captured by sequencing in a study of early T cells in non-severe SARS-CoV-2 infection. Across the study: RNA in bulk from unsorted whole blood was sequenced, and chains were unpaired.

Notes on this clonotype: Its antigen is still unknown.

Germline assignment: CDR1 SGDLS and CDR2 YYNGEE. Trimming pared 4 bases from V and 7 bases from J, leaving 23 bases between. The CDR3 length is 16 residues. As part of library construction, unique molecular identifiers were attached to individual cDNA molecules. One entry per CDR3 protein results from TCRdb running MiXCR on the 5' RACE reads. This sample has roughly 16,000 distinct CDR3 sequences, with approximately 5.4% found just once. General observations from the study: VDJdb matching favored anti-spike CD8 responses, missing private and CD4 specificities.

This clonotype was sampled from an adult who was a healthcare worker with PCR-confirmed SARS-CoV-2 infection or an uninfected control (not recorded which). The chain couples TRBV9 to TRBJ1-2; a weak D match, TRBD1 (5 bases). Sequences were derived from whole blood, sampled at baseline. The CDR3 coding sequence is TGTGCCAGCAGCCTAGAAGGGAGAATAGGGGTGATTGGCTACACCTTC. Its protein is CASSLEGRIGVIGYTF. Drawing the rest from reference TRBV9 and TRBJ1-2, the complete variable domain is DSGVTQTPKHLITATGQRVTLRCSPRSGDLSVYWYQQSLDQGLQFLIQYYNGEERAKGNILERFSAQQFPDLHSELNLSSLELGDSALYFCASSLEGRIGVIGYTFGSGTRLTVV.